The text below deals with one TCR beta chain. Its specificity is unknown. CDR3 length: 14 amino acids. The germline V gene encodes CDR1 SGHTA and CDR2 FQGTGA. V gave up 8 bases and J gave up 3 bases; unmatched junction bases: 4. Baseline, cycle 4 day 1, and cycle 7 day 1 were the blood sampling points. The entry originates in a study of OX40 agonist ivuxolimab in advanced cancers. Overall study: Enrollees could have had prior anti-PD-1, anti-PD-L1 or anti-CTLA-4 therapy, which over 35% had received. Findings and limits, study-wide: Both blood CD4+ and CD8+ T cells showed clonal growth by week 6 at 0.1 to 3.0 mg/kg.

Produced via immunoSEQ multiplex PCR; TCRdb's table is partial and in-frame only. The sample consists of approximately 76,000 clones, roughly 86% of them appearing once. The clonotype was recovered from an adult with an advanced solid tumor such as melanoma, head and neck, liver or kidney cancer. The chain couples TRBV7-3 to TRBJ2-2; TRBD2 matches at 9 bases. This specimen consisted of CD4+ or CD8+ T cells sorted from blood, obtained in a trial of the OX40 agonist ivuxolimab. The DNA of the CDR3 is TGTGCCAGCGCCCTAGCGGGGTACACCGGGGAGCTGTTTTTT. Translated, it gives CASALAGYTGELFF.